This TCR beta chain came from a study of blood T cells in healthy people across ages. Findings and caveats of the study: Roughly linearly, TCR beta diversity per million T cells fell as age increased. Those diversity estimates obtained from one million T cells were thought to be underestimates. Changes seen in expanded clonotypes were possibly confounded by donor CMV status left unknown.

The germline gives CDR1 ENHRY, CDR2 SYGVKD. The CDR3 runs to 15 residues. Trimming stripped 6 bases from V and 0 bases from J, with 13 bases between. The second PCR ran about 6 to 11 cycles with a sample-barcoded 5' primer and J-beta primers. TCRdb passed the 5' RACE reads through MiXCR, listing each CDR3 protein once. The sample contains around 800,000 distinct CDR3 sequences, roughly 44% of which appear only once. As to this clonotype: Its antigen remains unidentified.

The sample consisted of blood. The TCR originated in a man in his 60s in good health. This chain uses TRBV10-3 with TRBJ2-3, with D tentatively TRBD1 (6 bases). The CDR3 region is CAIRADSTSTDTQYF. The DNA for the CDR3 is TGTGCCATCAGGGCGGACAGTACTAGCACAGATACGCAGTATTTT.